These 24 T cell receptor beta chains share one sample of origin, sequenced in a study of blood T cell repertoires in COVID-19. Profiled with immunoSEQ multiplex PCR; TCRdb holds only in-frame clones, not every one. The repertoire has 120,000 or so clones, approximately 83% of them found once; the top ten carry less than 8.5%. The sample was peripheral blood. These TCRs come from a man older than 75 with active or convalescent COVID-19.

This rearrangement joins TRBV28 to TRBJ1-2, with D unclear. The CDR3 spans 12 residues. Germline CDR1 and CDR2: MDHEN and SYDVKM. Trimming cost V 5 bases and J 7 bases, with 11 bases left between them. This chain's CDR3 is CASSLSSRGYTF. The CDR3 DNA sequence: TGTGCCAGCAGTCTCTCCTCTCGTGGCTACACCTTC.

The CDR3 reads CASSPLSGQETQYF. In DNA form, the CDR3 reads TGTGCCAGCAGCCCCCTCAGCGGGCAAGAGACCCAGTACTTC. The genes are TRBV11-2 and TRBJ2-5; D may be TRBD2 (6 bases). The CDR3 contains 14 residues. V dropped 5 bases and J dropped 2 bases, with 12 bases sitting between them. Germline V gene data show CDR1 as SGHAT and CDR2 as FQNNGV.

The chain joins TRBV7-9 to TRBJ2-2; 7 bases agree with TRBD1. The germline V gene encodes CDR1 SEHNR and CDR2 FQNEAQ (reference sequence). V lost 4 bases, J lost 1 base, and 0 bases stayed unmatched. The CDR3 consists of 14 residues. CDR3 protein: CASSWDRNTGELFF. In DNA form, the CDR3 reads TGTGCCAGCAGCTGGGACAGGAACACCGGGGAGCTGTTTTTT.

The chain employs TRBV2 and TRBJ1-1; D uncertain. V was cut by 4 bases and J by 12 bases, with 18 bases left in between. In germline, CDR1 is SNHLY, CDR2 FYNNEI. The CDR3 totals 13 residues. CDR3 region: CASSADSQLVTFF. The CDR3 DNA is TGTGCCAGCAGTGCCGACTCCCAACTCGTAACTTTCTTT.

The CDR3 here is CASSPHSATNTGELFF. In DNA, the CDR3 is TGTGCCAGCAGCCCACATAGCGCCACGAACACCGGGGAGCTGTTTTTT. This chain joins TRBV7-2 and TRBJ2-2, with a possible D match to TRBD2 (5 bases). V was shortened by 5 bases and J by 0 bases, with 13 bases between the two germline ends. The germline V gene has CDR1 SGHTA and CDR2 FQGNSA. This CDR3 spans 16 amino acids.

The chain carries TRBV27 and TRBJ2-3, with D perhaps matching TRBD2 (6 bases). This CDR3 has 13 residues. CDR1 is MNHEY, CDR2 SMNVEV, per germline (reference sequence). Trimming shortened V by 1 base and J by 4 bases, and 6 bases separated the two germline ends. The CDR3 protein is CASSLWGADTQYF. The CDR3 coding sequence is TGTGCCAGCAGTTTATGGGGGGCAGATACGCAGTATTTT.

This clone was detected ten times or more. The V gene is TRBV5-6, the J gene TRBJ1-5; TRBD1 might be the D (5 bases). The CDR3 has 14 residues. V lost 2 bases, J lost 2 bases, and 8 bases lay in between. Germline loops: CDR1 SGHDT, CDR2 YYEEEE. CDR3 DNA sequence: TGTGCCAGCAGCTTACGACAGCGCAATCAGCCCCAGCATTTT. It translates to CASSLRQRNQPQHF.

The count of this clone is one. The rearrangement uses TRBV28 and TRBJ1-6, with a possible D match to TRBD1 (5 bases). This CDR3 contains 16 residues. V was clipped by 3 bases and J by 4 bases, with 13 bases between them. CDR1 is MDHEN, CDR2 SYDVKM, per germline. This chain's CDR3 is CASSFLGQTYNSPLHF. The CDR3 DNA reads TGTGCCAGCAGTTTTCTCGGACAAACTTATAATTCACCCCTCCACTTT.

This clone was picked up one time. V usage is TRBV5-4 and J usage is TRBJ1-6; D is ambiguous. Trimming stripped 2 bases from V and 6 bases from J, with 3 bases between. CDR3 length: 12 amino acids. The V gene's germline CDR1 is SGHNT and CDR2 YYREEE (reference sequence). CDR3 region: CASSLLNSPLHF. In DNA, the CDR3 is TGTGCCAGCAGCTTACTTAATTCACCCCTCCACTTT.

V gene TRBV28 combines with J gene TRBJ1-3; D unresolved. From germline, CDR1 is MDHEN and CDR2 SYDVKM. The CDR3 is 16 residues long. Trimming took 4 bases from V and 3 from J, leaving 16 bases between them. The DNA for the CDR3 is TGTGCCAGCAGTTCCCCGGGCGGGAGCTTTGGAAACACCATATATTTT. Translation gives CASSSPGGSFGNTIYF.

The chain combines TRBV24-1 with TRBJ2-3; D is possibly TRBD2 (7 bases). Germline-derived CDR1 and CDR2 are KGHDR and SFDVKD. V shed 11 bases and J shed 0 bases, with 23 bases lying between them. The length of the CDR3 is 17 residues. CDR3 in amino acids: CAIQPSKRGGSTDTQYF. The DNA for the CDR3 is TGTGCCATCCAACCCTCCAAGAGGGGGGGAAGCACAGATACGCAGTATTTT.

This sequence joins TRBV9 and TRBJ2-7, with D possibly TRBD2 on 6 matching bases. CDR1 is SGDLS and CDR2 is YYNGEE in the germline V gene. The V gene lost 3 bases and the J gene lost 7 bases, with 20 bases spanning the gap. The CDR3 runs to 15 residues. The CDR3 protein is CASSGTLAVPGEQYF. As DNA, the CDR3 is TGTGCCAGCAGCGGAACCTTAGCGGTACCTGGGGAGCAGTACTTC.

The rearrangement joins TRBV28 to TRBJ2-1; TRBD2 agrees at 8 bases. The V gene's germline CDR1 is MDHEN and CDR2 SYDVKM. The trim removed 7 bases at V and 13 bases at J, leaving 15 bases unmatched. CDR3 length: 14 residues. CDR3 loop: CASTDGGAEVFQFF. In nucleotides, the CDR3 is TGTGCCAGCACCGACGGGGGGGCCGAAGTTTTCCAGTTCTTC.

The chain links TRBV12-5 to TRBJ2-7, with 12 bases that match TRBD1. The CDR3 totals 16 residues. Germline CDR1 LGHNT, CDR2 FRNRAP. V was clipped by 0 bases and J by 3 bases; unmatched bases: 3. The CDR3 DNA is TGTGCTAGTGGTTTGGTACGGGACAGGGGGCACTACGAGCAGTACTTC. It encodes CASGLVRDRGHYEQYF.

V and J are TRBV10-3 and TRBJ2-1; tentative D call: TRBD2 (6 bases). V lost 7 bases and J 7 bases, leaving 11 bases between the germline ends. The CDR3 spans 12 residues. Germline CDR1 and CDR2: ENHRY and SYGVKD. CDR3 DNA sequence: TGTGCCATCAACGGGGGAGGAAATGAGCAGTTCTTC. Residues: CAINGGGNEQFF.

V and J are TRBV30 and TRBJ1-1; TRBD1 aligns across 8 bases. The J segment lost 1 base and the V segment lost 2 bases, leaving 6 bases of the junction unmatched. Germline values: CDR1 GTSNPN, CDR2 SVGIG (reference sequence). The CDR3 has 15 amino acids. The CDR3: CAWSQGAPSNTEAFF. CDR3 coding DNA: TGTGCCTGGAGTCAGGGGGCCCCGTCGAACACTGAAGCTTTCTTT.

The sample holds a few counts of this clone. The V call is TRBV11-1, the J call TRBJ1-3; TRBD1 agrees at 9 bases. The germline V gene encodes CDR1 SGHAT and CDR2 FQDESV (reference sequence). V was pared by 6 bases and J by 3 bases, with 6 bases of the junction left unmatched. The CDR3 contains 15 residues. The CDR3 spells CASSLQGALGNTIYF. The CDR3 nucleotides are TGTGCCAGCAGTCTACAGGGGGCGCTTGGAAACACCATATATTTT. The full variable domain, with the rest looked up from reference TRBV11-1 and TRBJ1-3, is EAEVAQSPRYKITEKSQAVAFWCDPISGHATLYWYRQILGQGPELLVQFQDESVVDDSQLPKDRFSAERLKGVDSTLKIQPAELGDSAMYLCASSLQGALGNTIYFGEGSWLTVV.

V is TRBV5-1 and J is TRBJ2-3; weak D call: TRBD2 (8 bases). Trimming took off 4 bases at V and 2 bases at J, with 23 bases between the two ends. Per germline, CDR1 SGHRS and CDR2 YFSETQ. There are 18 residues in the CDR3. The CDR3 is CASSTGAVAGRYTDTQYF. The DNA for the CDR3 is TGCGCCAGCAGCACAGGGGCGGTAGCGGGACGATACACAGATACGCAGTATTTT.

This chain links TRBV28 with TRBJ1-2; 8 bases align to TRBD1. Trimming at V came to 5 bases and at J to 5 bases, leaving 4 bases not matched to a gene. Germline CDR1 and CDR2: MDHEN and SYDVKM. This CDR3 has 13 amino acids. Here the CDR3 reads CASSIQGDYGYTF. In DNA form, the CDR3 reads TGTGCCAGCAGTATACAGGGGGATTATGGCTACACCTTC.

The chain employs TRBV27 and TRBJ1-1; 10 positions match TRBD1. The V gene's germline CDR1 is MNHEY and CDR2 SMNVEV (reference sequence). This CDR3 contains 14 residues. V gave up 6 bases and J gave up 1 base; unmatched junction bases: 2. CDR3 loop: CASRTGGPNTEAFF. The CDR3 region has the DNA TGTGCCAGCAGGACAGGGGGCCCGAACACTGAAGCTTTCTTT.

The DNA of the CDR3 is TGTGCCAGCAGTGGGGACAGGAGCACAGATACGCAGTATTTT. Translated: CASSGDRSTDTQYF. The chain combines TRBV6-4 with TRBJ2-3; 8 nucleotides align to TRBD1. The CDR3 covers 14 residues. Trimming at V came to 4 bases and at J to 0 bases, leaving 0 bases not matched to a gene. The germline CDR1 and CDR2 sequences are MRHNA and SNTAGT.

The rearrangement links TRBV5-5 to TRBJ1-2; 10 nucleotides agree with TRBD1. Trimming removed 0 bases from V and 5 bases from J; junction bases left unmatched: 4. There are 15 residues in the CDR3. The germline V gene has CDR1 SGHKS and CDR2 YYEKEE (reference sequence). As DNA, the CDR3 is TGTGCCAGCAGCTTGGTACCGGGACAGGGGTATGGCTACACCTTC. Amino acid sequence: CASSLVPGQGYGYTF.

The gene calls are TRBV19 and TRBJ2-2; a weak D match, TRBD1 (6 bases). The CDR3 spans 15 residues. V shed 7 bases and J shed 3 bases, with 15 bases lying between them. Germline assignment: CDR1 LNHDA and CDR2 SQIVND (reference sequence). CDR3 sequence reads: CASNPQDSYTGELFF. DNA for the CDR3: TGTGCCAGTAACCCACAGGACAGTTACACCGGGGAGCTGTTTTTT.

The chain links TRBV6-9 to TRBJ1-5; TRBD1 aligns across 7 bases. V was pared by 3 bases and J by 2 bases, with 7 bases of the junction left unmatched. Per the germline V gene, CDR1 is MNHGY and CDR2 is SVAAGI. The CDR3 sequence is 16 residues long. The CDR3 loop reads CASSYPDRARNQPQHF. CDR3 in DNA: TGTGCCAGCAGTTACCCCGACAGGGCCCGCAATCAGCCCCAGCATTTT.